This TCR beta chain was sequenced for a study of cytomegalovirus exposure and HLA in healthy donors. As for the study in general: The study placed about 86% of its 350 to 450 genotyped donors in the Caucasian-associated ancestry cluster. Study outcomes and limitations: Cytomegalovirus-associated TCR beta chains were listed, numbering 150 to 200. In an earlier analysis, in several hundred donors, most V segments appeared productive either ~87% or ~30% of the time. One variant, a missense change in DCLRE1C, was linked in a later analysis to TCR beta V- and J-gene trimming.

This clone has more than one count but fewer than ten. Its matching antigen is unknown. Amplification used 60 Vbeta primers and 13 Jbeta primers. Only in-frame clones appear in the TCRdb table, and some are missing; sequencing was by immunoSEQ multiplex PCR. The repertoire holds about 130,000 clones, approximately 69% seen once, with less than 4% in the top ten. V lost 3 bases, J lost 3 bases, and 11 bases lay in between. The CDR3 is made up of 14 amino acids. From germline, CDR1 is LNHDA and CDR2 SQIVND (reference sequence). The sequenced sample was PBMCs. This sequence was found in a man in his forties in good health and CMV-seropositive. The chain links TRBV19 to TRBJ1-1; D is undetermined. CDR3 nucleotide sequence: TGTGCCAGTAGTATCCGGTTCGCTGACACTGAAGCTTTCTTT. This translates into CASSIRFADTEAFF.